Included here is one T cell receptor beta chain sequence, with context. Antigen specificity is unknown. Generated by immunoSEQ multiplex PCR, the TCRdb table keeps only in-frame clones and is missing some. The sample carries under 35,000 clones, about 90% recorded once. This entry belongs to a study of T cells in localized non-small cell lung cancer. Findings of the study overall: Turning up in adjacent lung were a median approximately 57 of the top 100 tumor clones. Only one tumor region went through sequencing, so heterogeneity may still be there. Uninvolved neighboring lung showed the greatest T cell clonality, exceeding tumor.

Trimming removed 6 bases at V and 4 bases at J, with 16 bases between. CDR1 MNHEY and CDR2 SVGAGI come from the germline V gene. The CDR3 is 14 amino acids. Sequences were derived from peripheral blood mononuclear cells, sampled before any cancer treatment. The chain couples TRBV6-5 to TRBJ2-7, with D uncertain. The TCR comes from a woman aged 35-75 years with stage III lung adenocarcinoma. CDR3 loop: CASSRNTPGYEQYF. The CDR3 coding sequence is TGTGCCAGCAGCCGAAACACTCCTGGGTACGAGCAGTACTTC.